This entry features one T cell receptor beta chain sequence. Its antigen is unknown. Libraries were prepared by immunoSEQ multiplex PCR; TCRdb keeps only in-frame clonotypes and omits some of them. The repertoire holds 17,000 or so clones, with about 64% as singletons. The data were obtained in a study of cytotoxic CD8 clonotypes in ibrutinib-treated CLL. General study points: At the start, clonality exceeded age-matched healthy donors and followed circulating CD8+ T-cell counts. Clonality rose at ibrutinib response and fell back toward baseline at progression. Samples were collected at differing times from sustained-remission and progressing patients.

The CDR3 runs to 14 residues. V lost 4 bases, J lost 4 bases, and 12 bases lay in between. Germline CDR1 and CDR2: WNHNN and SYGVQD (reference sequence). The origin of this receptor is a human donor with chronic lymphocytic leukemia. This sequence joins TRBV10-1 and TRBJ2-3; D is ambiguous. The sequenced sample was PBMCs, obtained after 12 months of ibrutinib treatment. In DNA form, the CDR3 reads TGCGCCAGCAGTGCCTCCACGAACCCAGATACGCAGTATTTT. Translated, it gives CASSASTNPDTQYF.